These 11 T cell receptor beta chains originate from one sample sequenced in a study of CD4 T cells in relation to SARS-CoV-2 and coronaviruses (dated by TCRdb to 2020 to 2022). The antigens of these receptors remain unknown. The library was obtained by the immunoSEQ multiplex PCR assay. This immuneACCESS table, as held by TCRdb, lists in-frame sequences with V and J called but not all clones. Of the missing ones, under half trace to an unresolved V gene in checked studies; the others have no known cause. This sample holds approximately 39,000 clones; under 80% were observed only once. The top ten clones comprise about 20% of the sample. The sequenced sample consisted of memory CD4+ T cells from PBMCs, cultured in vitro. This specimen's cell subset or site label, interpreted: memory (non-naive) CD4+ T cells. The receptor set was obtained from an adult with COVID-19.

The CDR3 protein is CASSPIGRDEQFF. CDR3 nucleotide sequence: TGTGCCAGCTCCCCGATCGGTAGGGATGAGCAGTTCTTC. This chain connects TRBV18 to TRBJ2-1; unclear D gene. The CDR3 length is 13 residues. V lost 6 bases, J lost 8 bases, and 14 bases lay in between. From germline, CDR1 is KGHSH and CDR2 LQKENI.

This clone was seen only a few times. The chain carries TRBV11-2 and TRBJ2-3; 15 bases are shared with TRBD2. Germline CDR1 SGHAT, CDR2 FQNNGV. V was clipped by 3 bases and J by 1 base; unmatched bases: 2. The CDR3 is made up of 17 amino acids. CDR3 region: CASSLGLAGGGTDTQYF. Written as DNA, the CDR3 is TGTGCCAGCAGCTTGGGACTAGCGGGAGGTGGCACAGATACGCAGTATTTT.

The genes are TRBV7-6 and TRBJ2-7, with TRBD1 matching 9 bases. In germline, CDR1 is SGHVS, CDR2 FNYEAQ. The J segment lost 5 bases and the V segment lost 1 base, leaving 6 bases of the junction unmatched. The CDR3 spans 15 residues. The CDR3, as DNA: TGTGCCAGCAGCTTAGGGCCACAGGGGGCCCACGAGCAGTACTTC. It specifies CASSLGPQGAHEQYF. Using reference TRBV7-6 and TRBJ2-7 for the parts outside the CDR3, the full variable domain is GAGVSQSPRYKVTKRGQDVALRCDPISGHVSLYWYRQALGQGPEFLTYFNYEAQQDKSGLPNDRFSAERPEGSISTLTIQRTEQRDSAMYRCASSLGPQGAHEQYFGPGTRLTVT.

The table lists this clone with a few counts. The CDR3 spells CASSSGPGLLLSYNEQFF. CDR3 coding DNA: TGTGCCAGCAGCTCCGGCCCGGGACTCCTGTTATCCTACAATGAGCAGTTCTTC. V is TRBV13 and J is TRBJ2-1, with D possibly TRBD2 on 6 matching bases. V was clipped by 4 bases and J by 1 base, with 20 bases between them. In germline, CDR1 is PRHDT, CDR2 FYEKMQ (reference sequence). The CDR3 contains 18 residues.

This CDR3 is CASSLEWGYEQYF. The DNA of the CDR3 is TGTGCCAGCAGCTTAGAGTGGGGATACGAGCAGTACTTC. The rearrangement uses TRBV7-3 and TRBJ2-7; no firm D call. CDR1 and CDR2 from the germline V gene are SGHTA and FQGTGA. This CDR3 region has 13 residues. V was shortened by 2 bases and J by 4 bases, with 9 bases between the two germline ends.

The chain carries TRBV28 and TRBJ2-1, with 7 bases lining up with TRBD1. Germline V gene data show CDR1 as MDHEN and CDR2 as SYDVKM. Trimming took 6 bases from V and 3 from J; bases not matched to a gene: 2. The CDR3 extends over 13 amino acids. CDR3: CASSGDSYNEQFF. Here the CDR3 DNA reads TGTGCCAGCAGCGGGGACAGCTACAATGAGCAGTTCTTC.

The chain couples TRBV2 to TRBJ1-2; no definite D call. Trimming removed 5 bases at V and 4 bases at J, with 14 bases between. This CDR3 region has 14 residues. CDR1 and CDR2 from the germline V gene are SNHLY and FYNNEI. CDR3 in DNA: TGTGCCAGCAGTTCCGCGGGGAGGGCCTATGGCTACACCTTC. It encodes CASSSAGRAYGYTF.

This clone was detected once. This chain connects TRBV4-1 to TRBJ1-3; D unclear. This CDR3 comprises 15 residues. V lost 3 bases to trimming and J lost 2 bases, with 11 bases between them. Germline V CDR1 and CDR2: MGHRA, YSYEKL. The CDR3 DNA sequence: TGCGCCAGCAGCCAGTTCCCCGGGGCTGGAAACACCATATATTTT. It translates to CASSQFPGAGNTIYF.

By sample fraction, this clone is medium-sized. CDR3: CSASYPPKPETGMNTDGYTF. Written as DNA, the CDR3 is TGCAGTGCTAGTTACCCCCCGAAGCCAGAGACAGGGATGAATACGGACGGCTACACCTTC. The chain combines TRBV20-1 with TRBJ1-2; 7 bases align to TRBD1. The germline V gene has CDR1 DFQATT and CDR2 SNEGSKA (reference sequence). The CDR3 runs to 20 residues. V gave up 3 bases and J gave up 8 bases; unmatched junction bases: 30.

The J gene is TRBJ2-1, the V gene TRBV14; possible D gene TRBD2, 6 bases. The CDR3 runs to 15 residues. V was trimmed by 0 bases and J by 8 bases, leaving 14 bases between them. In germline, CDR1 is SGHDN, CDR2 FVKESK. The CDR3 region has the DNA TGTGCCAGCAGCCAAGAAAGGGACTCGGGGGATGAGCAGTTCTTC. Its protein product is CASSQERDSGDEQFF.

V and J are TRBV18 and TRBJ2-7; D might be TRBD1 or TRBD2, each matching 5 bases. This CDR3 has 14 residues. In germline, CDR1 is KGHSH, CDR2 LQKENI. With 2 bases removed from V and 4 bases from J, the gap between germline ends came to 12 bases. The CDR3 sequence: CASSPEGISYEQYF. The CDR3 nucleotides are TGTGCCAGCTCACCAGAGGGGATATCTTACGAGCAGTACTTC.